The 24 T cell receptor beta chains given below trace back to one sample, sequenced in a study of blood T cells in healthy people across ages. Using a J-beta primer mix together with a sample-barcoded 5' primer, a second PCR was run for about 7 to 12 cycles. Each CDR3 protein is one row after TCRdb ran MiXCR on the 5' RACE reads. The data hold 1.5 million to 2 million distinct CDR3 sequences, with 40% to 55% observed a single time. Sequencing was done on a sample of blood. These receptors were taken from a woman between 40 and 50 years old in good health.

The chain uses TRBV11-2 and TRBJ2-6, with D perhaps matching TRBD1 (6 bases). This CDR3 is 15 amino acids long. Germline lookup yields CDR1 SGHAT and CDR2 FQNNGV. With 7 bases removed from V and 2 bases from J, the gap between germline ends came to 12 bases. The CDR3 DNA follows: TGTGCCAGCACTCAGGGGTCTGCTGGGGCCAACGTCCTGACTTTC. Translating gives CASTQGSAGANVLTF. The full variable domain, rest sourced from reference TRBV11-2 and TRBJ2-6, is EAGVAQSPRYKIIEKRQSVAFWCNPISGHATLYWYQQILGQGPKLLIQFQNNGVVDDSQLPKDRFSAERLKGVDSTLKIQPAKLEDSAVYLCASTQGSAGANVLTFGAGSRLTVL.

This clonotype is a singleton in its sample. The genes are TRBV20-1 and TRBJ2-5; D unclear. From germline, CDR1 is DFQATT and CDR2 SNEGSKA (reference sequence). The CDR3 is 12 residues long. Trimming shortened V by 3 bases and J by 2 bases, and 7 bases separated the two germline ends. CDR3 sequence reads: CSASFRQETQYF. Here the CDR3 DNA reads TGCAGTGCTAGTTTCCGACAAGAGACCCAGTACTTC.

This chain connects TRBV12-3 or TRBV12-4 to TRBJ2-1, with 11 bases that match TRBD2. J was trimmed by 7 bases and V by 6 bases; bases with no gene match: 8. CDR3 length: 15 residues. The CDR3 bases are TGTGCCAGCAGGGATCTAGCGGGGGGCCGGAATGAGCAGTTCTTC. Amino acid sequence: CASRDLAGGRNEQFF.

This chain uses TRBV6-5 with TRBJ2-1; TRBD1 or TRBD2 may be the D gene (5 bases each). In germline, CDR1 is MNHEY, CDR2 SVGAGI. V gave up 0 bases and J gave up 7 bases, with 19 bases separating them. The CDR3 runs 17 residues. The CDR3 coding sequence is TGTGCCAGCAGTTACTCACCGGGACGAGCGTATGGGAATGAGCAGTTCTTC. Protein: CASSYSPGRAYGNEQFF.

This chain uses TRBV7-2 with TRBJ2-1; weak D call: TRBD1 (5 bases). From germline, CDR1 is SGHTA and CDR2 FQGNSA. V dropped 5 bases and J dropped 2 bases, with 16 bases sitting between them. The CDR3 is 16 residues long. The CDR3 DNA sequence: TGTGCCAGCAGCCCCCCGTGGTTGGACACCTACAATGAGCAGTTCTTC. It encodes CASSPPWLDTYNEQFF.

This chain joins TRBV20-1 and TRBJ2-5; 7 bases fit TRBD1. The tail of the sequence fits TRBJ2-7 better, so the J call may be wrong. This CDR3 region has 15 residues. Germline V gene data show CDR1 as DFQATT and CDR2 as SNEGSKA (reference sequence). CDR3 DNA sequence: TGCAGTGCTACCAGTGGGCACAGGGGTACCTACGAGCAGTACTTC. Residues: CSATSGHRGTYEQYF.

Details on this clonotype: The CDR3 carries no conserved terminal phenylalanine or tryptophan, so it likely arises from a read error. The CDR3 nucleotides read TGCGCCAGCAGGTTAACAGTTTACAATGAGCAGTACATC. This gives the protein CASRLTVYNEQYI. J is TRBJ2-1 and V is TRBV5-1; D is undetermined. TRBJ2-7 matches the DNA end more closely, so the J call is doubtful. Per the germline V gene, CDR1 is SGHRS and CDR2 is YFSETQ. This CDR3 is built from 13 residues.

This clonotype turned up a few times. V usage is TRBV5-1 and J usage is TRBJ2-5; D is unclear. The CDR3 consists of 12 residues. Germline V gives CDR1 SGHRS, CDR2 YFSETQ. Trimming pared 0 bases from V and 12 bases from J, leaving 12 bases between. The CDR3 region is CASSLGQQMKYF. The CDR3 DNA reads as TGCGCCAGCAGCTTGGGCCAACAGATGAAGTACTTC.

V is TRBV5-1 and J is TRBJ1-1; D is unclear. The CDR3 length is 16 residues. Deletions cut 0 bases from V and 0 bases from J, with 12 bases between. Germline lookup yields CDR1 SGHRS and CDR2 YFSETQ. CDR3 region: CASSLAREGLNTEAFF. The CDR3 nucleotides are TGCGCCAGCAGCTTGGCCCGAGAGGGTCTGAACACTGAAGCTTTCTTT.

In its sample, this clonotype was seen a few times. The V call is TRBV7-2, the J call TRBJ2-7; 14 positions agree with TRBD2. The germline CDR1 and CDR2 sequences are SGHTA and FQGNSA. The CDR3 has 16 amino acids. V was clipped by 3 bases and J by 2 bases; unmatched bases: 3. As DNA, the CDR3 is TGTGCCAGCAGCTTGACTAGCGGGGGGGGCACCTACGAGCAGTACTTC. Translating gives CASSLTSGGGTYEQYF.

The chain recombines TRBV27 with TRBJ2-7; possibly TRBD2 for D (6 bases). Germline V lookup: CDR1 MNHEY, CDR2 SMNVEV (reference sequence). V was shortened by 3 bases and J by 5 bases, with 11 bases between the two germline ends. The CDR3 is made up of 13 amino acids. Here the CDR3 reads CASSFLGGNEQYF. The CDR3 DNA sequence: TGTGCCAGCAGTTTCTTAGGAGGGAACGAGCAGTACTTC.

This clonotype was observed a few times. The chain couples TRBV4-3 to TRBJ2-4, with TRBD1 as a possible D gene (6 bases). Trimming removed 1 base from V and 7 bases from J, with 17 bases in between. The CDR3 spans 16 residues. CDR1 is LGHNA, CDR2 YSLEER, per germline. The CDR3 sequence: CASSQVGARGRNIQYF. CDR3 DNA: TGCGCCAGCAGCCAAGTGGGCGCCAGGGGCAGGAACATTCAGTACTTC.

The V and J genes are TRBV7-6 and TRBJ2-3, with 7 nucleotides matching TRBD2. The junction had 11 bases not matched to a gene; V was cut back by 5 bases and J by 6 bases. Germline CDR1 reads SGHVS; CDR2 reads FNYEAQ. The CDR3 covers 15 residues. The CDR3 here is CASSPERGPADTQYF. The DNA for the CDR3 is TGTGCCAGCAGCCCAGAGCGGGGTCCGGCGGATACGCAGTATTTT.

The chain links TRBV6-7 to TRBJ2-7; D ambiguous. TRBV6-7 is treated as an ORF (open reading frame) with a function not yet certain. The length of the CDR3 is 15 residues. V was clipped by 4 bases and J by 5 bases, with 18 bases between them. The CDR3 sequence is CASSFLRPGANEQYF. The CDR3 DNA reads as TGTGCCAGCAGTTTCCTCCGGCCCGGCGCAAACGAGCAGTACTTC.

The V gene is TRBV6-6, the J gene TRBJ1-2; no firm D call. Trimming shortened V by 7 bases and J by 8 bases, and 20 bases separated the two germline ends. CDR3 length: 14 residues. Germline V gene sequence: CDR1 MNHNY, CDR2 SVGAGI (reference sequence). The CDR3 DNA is TGTGCCAGCAACTCGGAAAGAGAGGTTTGGGGCTACACCTTC. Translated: CASNSEREVWGYTF.

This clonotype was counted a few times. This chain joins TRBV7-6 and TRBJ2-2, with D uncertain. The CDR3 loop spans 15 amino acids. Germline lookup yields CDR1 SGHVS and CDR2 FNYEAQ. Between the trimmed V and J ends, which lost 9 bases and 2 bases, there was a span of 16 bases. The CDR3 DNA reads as TGTGCCAGTCGCTCCACCACGGGCAACACCGGGGAGCTGTTTTTT. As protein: CASRSTTGNTGELFF. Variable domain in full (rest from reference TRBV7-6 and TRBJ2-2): GAGVSQSPRYKVTKRGQDVALRCDPISGHVSLYWYRQALGQGPEFLTYFNYEAQQDKSGLPNDRFSAERPEGSISTLTIQRTEQRDSAMYRCASRSTTGNTGELFFGEGSRLTVL.

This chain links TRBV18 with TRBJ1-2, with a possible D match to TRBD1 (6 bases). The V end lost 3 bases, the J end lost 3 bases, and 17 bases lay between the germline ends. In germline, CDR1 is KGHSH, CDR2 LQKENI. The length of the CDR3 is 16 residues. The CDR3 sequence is CASSPTPQDSYYGYTF. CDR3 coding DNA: TGTGCCAGCTCACCGACCCCCCAGGACAGCTACTATGGCTACACCTTC.

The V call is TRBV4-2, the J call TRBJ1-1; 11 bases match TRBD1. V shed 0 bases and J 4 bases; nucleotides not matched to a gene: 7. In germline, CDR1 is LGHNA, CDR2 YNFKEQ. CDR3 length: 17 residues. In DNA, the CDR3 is TGTGCCAGCAGCCAAGAACCTAAGGGACAGGGGGGCACTGAAGCTTTCTTT. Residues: CASSQEPKGQGGTEAFF.

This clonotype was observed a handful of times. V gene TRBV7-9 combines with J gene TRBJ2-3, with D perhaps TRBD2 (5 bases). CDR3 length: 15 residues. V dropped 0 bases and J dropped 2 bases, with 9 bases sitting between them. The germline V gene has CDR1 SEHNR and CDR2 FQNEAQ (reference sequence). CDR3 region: CASSLAGRNTDTQYF. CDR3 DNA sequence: TGTGCCAGCAGCTTAGCGGGGAGAAACACAGATACGCAGTATTTT.

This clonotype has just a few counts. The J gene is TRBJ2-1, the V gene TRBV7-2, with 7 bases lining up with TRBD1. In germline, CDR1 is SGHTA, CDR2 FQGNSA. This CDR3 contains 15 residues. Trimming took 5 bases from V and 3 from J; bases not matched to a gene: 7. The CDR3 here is CASSRQGPNYNEQFF. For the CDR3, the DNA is TGTGCCAGCAGCCGACAGGGCCCCAACTACAATGAGCAGTTCTTC.

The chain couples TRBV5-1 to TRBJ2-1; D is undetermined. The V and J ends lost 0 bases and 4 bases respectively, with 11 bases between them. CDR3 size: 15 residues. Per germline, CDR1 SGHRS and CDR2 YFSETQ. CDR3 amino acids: CASSLESRQYNEQFF. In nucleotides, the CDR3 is TGCGCCAGCAGCTTGGAGAGTCGGCAGTACAATGAGCAGTTCTTC.

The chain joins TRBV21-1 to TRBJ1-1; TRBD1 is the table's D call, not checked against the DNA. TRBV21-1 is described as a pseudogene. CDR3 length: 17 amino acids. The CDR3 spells CASSKGGQDLVNTEAFF. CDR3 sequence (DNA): TGTGCCAGCAGCAAAGGGGGACAGGATCTCGTAAACACTGAAGCTTTCTTT.

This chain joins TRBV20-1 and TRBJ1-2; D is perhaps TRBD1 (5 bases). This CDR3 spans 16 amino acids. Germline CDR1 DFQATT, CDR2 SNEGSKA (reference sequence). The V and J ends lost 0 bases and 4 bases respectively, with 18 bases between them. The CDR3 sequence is CSARDPTGGVAYGYTF. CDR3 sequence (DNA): TGCAGTGCTAGAGATCCTACCGGGGGAGTAGCCTATGGCTACACCTTC.

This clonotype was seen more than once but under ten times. In DNA, the CDR3 is TGCAGTGCTAGTCTGGGACCTCAAGAGACCCAGTACTTC. It codes for CSASLGPQETQYF. The chain uses TRBV20-1 and TRBJ2-5; TRBD1 or TRBD2 may be the D gene (5 bases each). This CDR3 comprises 13 residues. With 3 bases removed from V and 2 bases from J, the gap between germline ends came to 10 bases. Per germline, CDR1 DFQATT and CDR2 SNEGSKA (reference sequence).